This TCR beta chain was retrieved from a study of response to subunit inactivated influenza vaccine. TCRdb independently ran MiXCR on the RT-PCR reads; one entry per CDR3 protein. The sample lists hundreds of thousands of distinct CDR3 sequences, around a sixth occurring once. In the case of this clonotype: The antigen remains undetermined.

Study-wide results and limits: T cells newly recruited by each seasonal influenza vaccination are few, the authors suggested.

This sequence was found in a man aged 50-60 years who received an inactivated influenza vaccine. Material: PBMCs from blood, obtained around 5 days after vaccination.

CDR3 sequence (DNA): TGCGCCAGCAGCTTAGGACAGGACCAGCCCCAGCATTTT. The encoded protein is CASSLGQDQPQHF. The chain couples TRBV5-1 to TRBJ1-5; the match to TRBD1 covers 7 bases. CDR3 length: 13 amino acids. CDR1 and CDR2 from the germline V gene are SGHRS and YFSETQ. V gave up 2 bases and J gave up 7 bases; unmatched junction bases: 3.